This passage covers 26 T cell receptor beta chains from one sample sequenced in a study of blood T cells in healthy people across ages. The authors ran a second PCR of about 6 to 11 cycles using a sample-barcoded 5' primer and a J-beta primer mix. TCRdb ran MiXCR on the 5' RACE reads and lists one entry per CDR3 protein. The sample carries some 710,000 distinct CDR3 sequences, 35% to 60% recorded once. The sample was blood. The receptors were gathered from an elderly man in good health.

This chain links TRBV20-1 with TRBJ2-7, with D possibly TRBD2 on 7 matching bases. V was shortened by 6 bases and J by 5 bases, with 17 bases between the two germline ends. The CDR3 length is 13 residues. Germline CDR1 is DFQATT and CDR2 is SNEGSKA (reference sequence). The CDR3, as DNA: TGCAGTGCCCGAGGGGGGGTCTGGAACGAGCAGTACTTC. This sequence encodes CSARGGVWNEQYF.

The V and J genes are TRBV6-6 and TRBJ2-7; 11 nucleotides line up with TRBD1. Germline V gene data show CDR1 as MNHNY and CDR2 as SVGAGI (reference sequence). The V and J ends lost 8 bases and 1 base, in that order; junction bases with no gene match: 13. The CDR3 is 17 residues long. The CDR3 nucleotides read TGTGCCAGCGGGGGGCCGGGACAGGGGGGTAGTTCCTACGAGCAGTACTTC. Its translation: CASGGPGQGGSSYEQYF.

This clonotype showed up many times. This chain links TRBV7-8 with TRBJ2-1, with D perhaps matching TRBD2 (6 bases). The V end lost 5 bases, the J end lost 5 bases, and 25 bases lay between the germline ends. Germline V gene lookup returns CDR1 SGHVS and CDR2 FQNEAQ. The CDR3 contains 18 residues. The CDR3: CASSEAPGAPGSHNEQFF. In DNA, the CDR3 is TGTGCCAGCAGCGAAGCGCCGGGAGCACCGGGTTCCCACAATGAGCAGTTCTTC. The full variable domain, completed using reference TRBV7-8 and TRBJ2-1, is GAGVSQSPRYKVAKRGQDVALRCDPISGHVSLFWYQQALGQGPEFLTYFQNEAQLDKSGLPSDRFFAERPEGSVSTLKIQRTQQEDSAVYLCASSEAPGAPGSHNEQFFGPGTRLTVL.

This chain links TRBV5-8 with TRBJ1-5; D is perhaps TRBD1 (6 bases). In germline, CDR1 is SGHTS, CDR2 YDEGEE. This CDR3 region has 15 residues. Between the trimmed V and J ends, which lost 0 bases and 5 bases, there was a span of 12 bases. The CDR3 here is CASSLGQGSDQPQHF. The CDR3 DNA is TGTGCCAGCAGCTTGGGGCAGGGGTCCGATCAGCCCCAGCATTTT.

The genes are TRBV29-1 and TRBJ1-2; D call uncertain. Germline CDR1 reads SQVTM; CDR2 reads ANQGSEA. V was trimmed by 1 base and J by 8 bases, leaving 8 bases between them. This CDR3 has 11 residues. This CDR3 is CSVEGLAGYTF. The CDR3 DNA is TGCAGCGTTGAAGGGCTGGCGGGCTACACCTTC.

The chain employs TRBV19 and TRBJ2-1; D gene uncertain. Trimming took 7 bases from V and 0 from J, leaving 16 bases between them. The CDR3 runs 16 residues. Germline CDR1 LNHDA, CDR2 SQIVND (reference sequence). CDR3 loop: CASTPDLASSYNEQFF. The CDR3 region has the DNA TGTGCCAGTACCCCGGACCTTGCGTCCTCCTACAATGAGCAGTTCTTC.

J is TRBJ2-1 and V is TRBV20-1, with 7 bases identical to TRBD2. Per germline, CDR1 DFQATT and CDR2 SNEGSKA (reference sequence). V was clipped by 5 bases and J by 0 bases; unmatched bases: 10. The CDR3 has 16 residues. The CDR3 loop reads CSAPDLTGGSYNEQFF. DNA for the CDR3: TGCAGTGCTCCAGATTTGACGGGGGGCTCCTACAATGAGCAGTTCTTC.

This clonotype was detected ten times or more. The chain carries TRBV29-1 and TRBJ2-4; 8 nucleotides align to TRBD2. Germline V gene sequence: CDR1 SQVTM, CDR2 ANQGSEA. The CDR3 length is 16 residues. With 3 bases clipped from V and 0 bases from J, the junction kept 7 bases outside the gene matches. The CDR3 DNA reads as TGCAGCGTTGAGTTCTCACTAGCGGTAGCCAAAAACATTCAGTACTTC. Protein sequence: CSVEFSLAVAKNIQYF.

This chain uses TRBV20-1 with TRBJ2-1; TRBD2 is a possible D gene (6 bases). The tail of the sequence fits TRBJ2-7 better, so the J call may be wrong. This CDR3 region has 14 residues. Germline V CDR1 and CDR2: DFQATT, SNEGSKA (reference sequence). In DNA form, the CDR3 reads TGCAGTGCTAGGGCGGGAAGCTCCTACAATGAGCAGTACTTC. It encodes CSARAGSSYNEQYF.

Only a few counts were recorded for this clonotype. The chain employs TRBV5-1 and TRBJ2-5; D not certain. Germline loops: CDR1 SGHRS, CDR2 YFSETQ. With 1 base removed from V and 1 base from J, the gap between germline ends came to 8 bases. The CDR3 has 14 residues. The chain's CDR3 is CASSLSRIQETQYF. In nucleotides, the CDR3 is TGCGCCAGCAGCTTGAGTCGGATCCAAGAGACCCAGTACTTC.

This clonotype was detected many times. V gene TRBV7-9 combines with J gene TRBJ2-3; D uncertain. The CDR3 consists of 15 residues. V gave up 2 bases and J gave up 2 bases, with 11 bases separating them. Germline lookup yields CDR1 SEHNR and CDR2 FQNEAQ (reference sequence). This CDR3 reads CASSLRSAPTDTQYF. The DNA of the CDR3 is TGTGCCAGCAGCTTAAGGTCAGCGCCCACAGATACGCAGTATTTT.

This clonotype came up many times. The rearrangement uses TRBV10-3 and TRBJ2-5; 11 bases are a match to TRBD2. CDR3 length: 16 residues. Trimming at V came to 6 bases and at J to 5 bases, leaving 11 bases not matched to a gene. Germline CDR1 ENHRY, CDR2 SYGVKD. The CDR3 region is CAISVTSGSPLETQYF. CDR3 DNA sequence: TGTGCCATCAGCGTTACTAGCGGGAGTCCTTTGGAGACCCAGTACTTC.

This clonotype was detected only a few times. The V gene is TRBV5-1, the J gene TRBJ2-3; 8 bases are a match to TRBD1. Germline assignment: CDR1 SGHRS and CDR2 YFSETQ. This CDR3 has 15 residues. V dropped 3 bases and J dropped 3; count of bases not matched to a gene: 6. The CDR3 DNA reads TGCGCCAGCAGCTGGATGGACAGGGAGACAGATACGCAGTATTTT. Protein: CASSWMDRETDTQYF.

The V call is TRBV20-1, the J call TRBJ2-7; 11 bases agree with TRBD2. Germline V gene lookup returns CDR1 DFQATT and CDR2 SNEGSKA (reference sequence). The CDR3 is made up of 17 amino acids. The J segment lost 0 bases and the V segment lost 6 bases, leaving 13 bases of the junction unmatched. CDR3 in DNA: TGCAGTGCCCTCGCCCTCCTAACTAGCGGGAGCTCCTACGAGCAGTACTTC. It is translated as CSALALLTSGSSYEQYF.

This clonotype was counted a few times. V and J are TRBV29-1 and TRBJ2-1, with 11 bases matching TRBD2. The J call is doubtful: the DNA matches TRBJ2-7 better. The length of the CDR3 is 15 residues. The germline V gene encodes CDR1 SQVTM and CDR2 ANQGSEA. CDR3 loop: CSAQPTSGILNEQYF. The CDR3 DNA follows: TGCAGCGCCCAGCCGACTAGCGGGATACTCAATGAGCAGTACTTC.

The chain carries TRBV6-1 and TRBJ1-5; D might be TRBD1 (6 bases). There are 13 residues in the CDR3. The V gene lost 6 bases and the J gene lost 7 bases, with 13 bases spanning the gap. Germline CDR1 reads MNHNS; CDR2 reads SASEGT. The DNA of the CDR3 is TGTGCCAGCAGCCTAACAGGGTTCCAGCCCCAGCATTTT. Protein sequence: CASSLTGFQPQHF.

Written as DNA, the CDR3 is TGTGCCAGCACTCAAACAGGGAGAACGCAGTATTTT. The encoded protein is CASTQTGRTQYF. The chain links TRBV12-3 or TRBV12-4 to TRBJ2-3, with D possibly being TRBD1 (6 bases). This CDR3 is 12 amino acids long. The ends were cut back, 7 bases at V and 9 bases at J, with 14 bases in the middle.

The chain combines TRBV25-1 with TRBJ2-3; 12 bases are shared with TRBD2. The germline V gene has CDR1 MGHDK and CDR2 SYGVNS. After removal of 3 bases from V and 6 bases from J, the junction contained 10 bases not matched to a gene. The CDR3 runs 17 residues. The CDR3 region has the DNA TGTGCCAGCAGTGACACAGGACTAGCGGGGACTCCTGATACGCAGTATTTT. Amino acids: CASSDTGLAGTPDTQYF.

The gene calls are TRBV20-1 and TRBJ1-1; unclear D gene. Between the trimmed V and J ends, which lost 0 bases and 0 bases, there was a span of 11 bases. Looked up from germline, CDR1 is DFQATT and CDR2 is SNEGSKA (reference sequence). This CDR3 comprises 15 residues. This CDR3 reads CSARDPAEMNTEAFF. The CDR3, as DNA: TGCAGTGCTAGAGATCCGGCAGAGATGAACACTGAAGCTTTCTTT.

The chain has TRBV20-1 and TRBJ2-5; D possibly corresponds to TRBD2 (5 bases). V was trimmed by 7 bases and J by 4 bases, leaving 16 bases between them. CDR1 DFQATT and CDR2 SNEGSKA come from the germline V gene (reference sequence). The CDR3 loop spans 13 amino acids. CDR3 amino acids: CSGRGFSPETQYF. For the CDR3, the DNA is TGCAGTGGGAGAGGGTTTTCTCCAGAGACCCAGTACTTC.

With respect to this clonotype: A read error is possible here, since a much larger clone lies one base away. The genes are TRBV3-1 and TRBJ1-5; 7 nucleotides line up with TRBD1. The CDR3 is 14 residues long. Germline lookup yields CDR1 LGHDT and CDR2 YNNKEL (reference sequence). The V segment lost 3 bases and the J segment 4 bases; nucleotides outside the gene matches: 3. CDR3 DNA sequence: TGTGCCAGCAGCCATCAGGGGGGGAATCAGCCCCAGCATTTT. Translating gives CASSHQGGNQPQHF.

The rearrangement joins TRBV12-3 or TRBV12-4 to TRBJ2-2, with 7 bases matching TRBD1. V lost 4 bases to trimming and J lost 4 bases; unmatched junction nucleotides: 6. There are 15 residues in the CDR3. The CDR3, as DNA: TGTGCCAGCAGTTACCGAACAGGGGCCACCGGGGAGCTGTTTTTT. Translated: CASSYRTGATGELFF.

The V call is TRBV7-3, the J call TRBJ2-3; TRBD1 aligns across 11 bases. The V segment lost 5 bases and the J segment 6 bases; nucleotides outside the gene matches: 10. This CDR3 is built from 16 residues. Germline CDR1 and CDR2: SGHTA and FQGTGA. In nucleotides, the CDR3 is TGTGCCAGCAGCCCCCAAGGACAGGGGGCAAGCGATACGCAGTATTTT. Translation: CASSPQGQGASDTQYF.

This rearrangement joins TRBV5-1 to TRBJ2-7, with D uncertain. V lost 6 bases and J 3 bases, leaving 10 bases between the germline ends. The CDR3 contains 12 residues. Germline V lookup: CDR1 SGHRS, CDR2 YFSETQ. The CDR3 is CASTVDFYEQYF. Here the CDR3 DNA reads TGCGCCAGCACTGTAGACTTCTACGAGCAGTACTTC.

The V and J genes are TRBV20-1 and TRBJ2-1; 11 bases align to TRBD2. V trimming: 0 bases; J trimming: 5 bases; junction bases outside the gene matches: 9. Looked up from germline, CDR1 is DFQATT and CDR2 is SNEGSKA (reference sequence). The CDR3 runs 17 residues. The CDR3 region is CSARDITSGGPDNEQFF. The CDR3 nucleotides are TGCAGTGCTAGAGATATAACTAGCGGGGGCCCCGACAATGAGCAGTTCTTC.

The chain couples TRBV27 to TRBJ1-6; tentatively, D is TRBD1 (5 bases). CDR3 size: 16 residues. Germline V gene lookup returns CDR1 MNHEY and CDR2 SMNVEV (reference sequence). Trimming shortened V by 3 bases and J by 7 bases, and 16 bases separated the two germline ends. The CDR3 nucleotides are TGTGCCAGCAGTTTGCTTCCCGGGGGGAGAAATTCACCCCTCCACTTT. This encodes CASSLLPGGRNSPLHF.